This T cell receptor beta chain originates from a study of Ad26.COV2.S vaccination and SARS-CoV-2 variants. V gave up 5 bases and J gave up 7 bases; unmatched junction bases: 7. CDR3 size: 15 residues. Germline CDR1 reads MRHNA; CDR2 reads SNTAGT. Method: immunoSEQ multiplex PCR; TCRdb's copy keeps in-frame clones and lacks some. Among about 400,000 clones listed, 70% to 90% were seen once. Documented treatment: some 20 received Ad26.COV2.S at low or high dose, single or two shots; 5 received placebo; per-sample allocation not given. At day 63 after the first vaccine or placebo injection, samples were drawn. This clone was observed a few times.

The J gene is TRBJ2-3, the V gene TRBV6-4, with 12 positions matching TRBD2. The starting material was peripheral blood, obtained in a trial of Ad26.COV2.S vaccine versus placebo. The clonotype was recovered from a person between 18 and 60 years old who received the Ad26.COV2.S COVID-19 vaccine or a placebo. The CDR3 region has the DNA TGTGCCAGCAGTCCCCTAGCGGGAGGGCCAAATACGCAGTATTTT. Its protein product is CASSPLAGGPNTQYF.